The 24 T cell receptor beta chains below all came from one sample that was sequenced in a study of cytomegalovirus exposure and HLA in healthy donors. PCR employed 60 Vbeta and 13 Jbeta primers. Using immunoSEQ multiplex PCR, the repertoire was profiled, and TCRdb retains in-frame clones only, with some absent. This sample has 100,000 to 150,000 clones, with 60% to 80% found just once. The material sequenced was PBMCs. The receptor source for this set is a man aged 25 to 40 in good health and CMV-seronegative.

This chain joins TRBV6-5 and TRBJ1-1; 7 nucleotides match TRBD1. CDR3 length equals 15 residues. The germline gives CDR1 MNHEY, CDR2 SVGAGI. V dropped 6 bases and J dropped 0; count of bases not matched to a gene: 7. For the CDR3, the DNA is TGTGCCAGCAGCCCCTGGGACAGAATGAACACTGAAGCTTTCTTT. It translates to CASSPWDRMNTEAFF.

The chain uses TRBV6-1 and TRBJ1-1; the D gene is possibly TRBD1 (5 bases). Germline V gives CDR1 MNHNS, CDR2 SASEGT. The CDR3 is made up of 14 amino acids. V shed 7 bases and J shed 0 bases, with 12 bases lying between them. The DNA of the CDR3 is TGTGCCAGCACCGAAGGGGTCATGAACACTGAAGCTTTCTTT. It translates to CASTEGVMNTEAFF.

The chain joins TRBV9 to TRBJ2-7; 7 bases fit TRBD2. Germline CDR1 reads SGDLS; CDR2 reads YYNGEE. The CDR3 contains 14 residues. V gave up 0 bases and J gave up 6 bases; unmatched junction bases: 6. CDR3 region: CASSVGTRAGEQYF. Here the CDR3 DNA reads TGTGCCAGCAGCGTAGGGACTAGGGCGGGCGAGCAGTACTTC.

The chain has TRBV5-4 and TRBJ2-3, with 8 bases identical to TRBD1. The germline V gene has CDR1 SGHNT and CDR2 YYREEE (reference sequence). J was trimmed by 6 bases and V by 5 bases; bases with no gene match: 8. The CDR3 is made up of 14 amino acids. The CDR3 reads CASSSRQGMDTQYF. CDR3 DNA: TGTGCCAGCAGTTCTCGACAGGGGATGGATACGCAGTATTTT. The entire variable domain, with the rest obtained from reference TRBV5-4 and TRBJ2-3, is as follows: ETGVTQSPTHLIKTRGQQVTLRCSSQSGHNTVSWYQQALGQGPQFIFQYYREEENGRGNFPPRFSGLQFPNYSSELNVNALELDDSALYLCASSSRQGMDTQYFGPGTRLTVL.

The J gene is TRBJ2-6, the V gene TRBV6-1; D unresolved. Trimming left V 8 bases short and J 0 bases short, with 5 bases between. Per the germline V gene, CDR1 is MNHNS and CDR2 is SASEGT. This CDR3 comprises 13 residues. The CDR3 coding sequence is TGTGCCAGCCAGTTCTCTGGGGCCAACGTCCTGACTTTC. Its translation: CASQFSGANVLTF.

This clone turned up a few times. The CDR3: CASSLQGPGSPLHF. The CDR3 nucleotides read TGTGCCAGCAGTCTACAGGGACCTGGTTCACCCCTCCACTTT. The genes are TRBV6-5 and TRBJ1-6, with D maybe TRBD1 (6 bases). Trimming left V 5 bases short and J 9 bases short, with 14 bases between. The germline V gene encodes CDR1 MNHEY and CDR2 SVGAGI. CDR3 length: 14 residues.

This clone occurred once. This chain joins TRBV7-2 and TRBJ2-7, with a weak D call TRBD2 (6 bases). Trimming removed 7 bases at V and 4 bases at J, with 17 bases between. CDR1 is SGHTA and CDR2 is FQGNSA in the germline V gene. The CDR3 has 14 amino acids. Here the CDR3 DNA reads TGTGCCAGCATCCCGACTAGTTCCAGGTACGAGCAGTACTTC. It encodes CASIPTSSRYEQYF.

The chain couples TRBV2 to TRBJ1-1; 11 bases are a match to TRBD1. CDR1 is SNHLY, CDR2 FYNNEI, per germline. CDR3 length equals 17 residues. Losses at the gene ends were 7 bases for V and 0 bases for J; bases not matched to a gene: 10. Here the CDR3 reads CASNWDRGMAMNTEAFF. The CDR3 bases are TGTGCCAGCAATTGGGACAGGGGGATGGCGATGAACACTGAAGCTTTCTTT.

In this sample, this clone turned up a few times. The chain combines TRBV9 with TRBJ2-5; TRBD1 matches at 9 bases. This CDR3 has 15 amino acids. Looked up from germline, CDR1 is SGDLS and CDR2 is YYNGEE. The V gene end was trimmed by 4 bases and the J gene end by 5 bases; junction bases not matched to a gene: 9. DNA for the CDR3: TGTGCCAGCAGCACACACAGGGGGCGAATGGAGACCCAGTACTTC. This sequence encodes CASSTHRGRMETQYF.

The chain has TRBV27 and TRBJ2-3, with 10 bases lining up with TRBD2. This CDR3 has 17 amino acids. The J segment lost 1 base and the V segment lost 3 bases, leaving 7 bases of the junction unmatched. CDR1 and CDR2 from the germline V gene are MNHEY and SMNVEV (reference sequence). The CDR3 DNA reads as TGTGCCAGCAGTTTCTCCATAGCGGGGGGACGCACAGATACGCAGTATTTT. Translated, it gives CASSFSIAGGRTDTQYF.

The CDR3 DNA sequence: TGTGCCAGCAGCCTTAATCCGGGACAGGGGGCCGCTGGGGCCAACGTCCTGACTTTC. This encodes CASSLNPGQGAAGANVLTF. V usage is TRBV9 and J usage is TRBJ2-6, with TRBD1 matching 12 bases. In germline, CDR1 is SGDLS, CDR2 YYNGEE. The CDR3 contains 19 residues. The V segment lost 4 bases and the J segment 2 bases; nucleotides outside the gene matches: 10.

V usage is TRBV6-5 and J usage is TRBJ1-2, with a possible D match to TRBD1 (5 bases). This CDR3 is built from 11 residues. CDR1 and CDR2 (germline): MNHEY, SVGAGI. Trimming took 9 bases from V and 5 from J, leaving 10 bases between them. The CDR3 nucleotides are TGTGCCAGTTCTCAGGGTTATGGCTACACCTTC. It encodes CASSQGYGYTF.

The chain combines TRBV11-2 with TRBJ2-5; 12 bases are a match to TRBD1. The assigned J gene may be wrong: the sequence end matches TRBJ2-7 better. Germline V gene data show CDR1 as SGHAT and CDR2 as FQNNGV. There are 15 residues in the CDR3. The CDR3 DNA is TGTGCCAGCAGCCAACCGGGACAGGGGGCTCACGAGCAGTACTTC. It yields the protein CASSQPGQGAHEQYF.

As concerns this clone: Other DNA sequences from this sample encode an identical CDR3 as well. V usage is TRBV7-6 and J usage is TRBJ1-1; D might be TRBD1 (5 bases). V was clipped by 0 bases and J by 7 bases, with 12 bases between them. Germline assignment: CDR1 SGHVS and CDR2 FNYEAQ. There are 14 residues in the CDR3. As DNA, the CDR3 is TGTGCCAGCAGCTTAGCCCCCGGGGGTGATGAAGCTTTCTTT. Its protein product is CASSLAPGGDEAFF.

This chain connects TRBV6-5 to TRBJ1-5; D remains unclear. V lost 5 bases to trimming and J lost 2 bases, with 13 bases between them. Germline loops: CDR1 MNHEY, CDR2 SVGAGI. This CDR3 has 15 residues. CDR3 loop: CASSRPRSGNQPQHF. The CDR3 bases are TGTGCCAGCAGTCGCCCGAGGAGCGGCAATCAGCCCCAGCATTTT.

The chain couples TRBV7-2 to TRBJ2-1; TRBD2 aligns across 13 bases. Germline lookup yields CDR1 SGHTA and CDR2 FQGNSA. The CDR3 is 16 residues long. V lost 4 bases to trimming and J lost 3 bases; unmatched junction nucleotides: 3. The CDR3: CASSSGTSGNYNEQFF. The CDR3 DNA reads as TGTGCCAGCAGCTCGGGGACTAGCGGGAACTACAATGAGCAGTTCTTC.

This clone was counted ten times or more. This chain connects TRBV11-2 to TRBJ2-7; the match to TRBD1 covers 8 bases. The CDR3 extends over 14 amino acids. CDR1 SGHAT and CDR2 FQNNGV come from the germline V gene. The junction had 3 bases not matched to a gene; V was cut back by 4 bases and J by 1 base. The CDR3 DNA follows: TGTGCCAGCAGCTCCAGGGACAGGTCCTACGAGCAGTACTTC. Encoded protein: CASSSRDRSYEQYF. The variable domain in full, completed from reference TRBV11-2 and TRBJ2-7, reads EAGVAQSPRYKIIEKRQSVAFWCNPISGHATLYWYQQILGQGPKLLIQFQNNGVVDDSQLPKDRFSAERLKGVDSTLKIQPAKLEDSAVYLCASSSRDRSYEQYFGPGTRLTVT.

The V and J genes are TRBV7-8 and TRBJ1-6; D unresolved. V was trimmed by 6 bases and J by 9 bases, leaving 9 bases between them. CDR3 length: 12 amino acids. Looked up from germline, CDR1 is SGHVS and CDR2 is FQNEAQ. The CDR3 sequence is CASSPEGSPLHF. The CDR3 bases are TGTGCCAGCAGTCCCGAGGGTTCACCCCTCCACTTT.

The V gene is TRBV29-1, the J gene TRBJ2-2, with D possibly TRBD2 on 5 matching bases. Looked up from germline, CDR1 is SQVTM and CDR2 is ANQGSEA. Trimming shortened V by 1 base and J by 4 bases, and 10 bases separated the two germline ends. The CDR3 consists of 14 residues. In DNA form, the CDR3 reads TGCAGCGTTGAAGTGGTGGGGAGCACCGGGGAGCTGTTTTTT. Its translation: CSVEVVGSTGELFF.

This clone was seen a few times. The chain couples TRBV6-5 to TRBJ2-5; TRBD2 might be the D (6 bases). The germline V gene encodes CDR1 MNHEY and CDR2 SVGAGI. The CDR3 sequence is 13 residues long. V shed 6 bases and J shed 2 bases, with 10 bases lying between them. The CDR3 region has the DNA TGTGCCAGCAGCCGGGACTTACAAGAGACCCAGTACTTC. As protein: CASSRDLQETQYF.

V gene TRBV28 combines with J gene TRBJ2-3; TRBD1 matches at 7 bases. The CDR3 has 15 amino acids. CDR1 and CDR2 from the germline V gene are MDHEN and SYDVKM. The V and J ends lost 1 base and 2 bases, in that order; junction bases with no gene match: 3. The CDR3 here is CASSLFGTVTDTQYF. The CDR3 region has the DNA TGTGCCAGCAGTTTATTTGGGACAGTCACAGATACGCAGTATTTT.

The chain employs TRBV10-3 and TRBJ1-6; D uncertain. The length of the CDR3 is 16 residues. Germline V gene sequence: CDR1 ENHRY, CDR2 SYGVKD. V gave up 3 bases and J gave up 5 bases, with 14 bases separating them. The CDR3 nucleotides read TGTGCCATCAGTGACCCGGCCGGGAGAAATAATTCACCCCTCCACTTT. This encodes CAISDPAGRNNSPLHF.

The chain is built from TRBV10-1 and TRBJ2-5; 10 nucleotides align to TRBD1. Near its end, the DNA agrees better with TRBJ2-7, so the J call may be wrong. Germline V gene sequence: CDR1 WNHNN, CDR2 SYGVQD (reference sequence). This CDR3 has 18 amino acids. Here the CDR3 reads CASSDDRGPAGREYEQYF. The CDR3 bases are TGCGCCAGCAGTGACGACAGGGGGCCGGCGGGGAGAGAATACGAGCAGTACTTC.

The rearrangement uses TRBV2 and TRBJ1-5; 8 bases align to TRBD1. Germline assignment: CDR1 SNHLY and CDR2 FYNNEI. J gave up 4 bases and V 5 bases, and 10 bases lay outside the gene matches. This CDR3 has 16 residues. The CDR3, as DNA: TGTGCCAGCAGTCTAACGGGGGACAGGCGAAATCAGCCCCAGCATTTT. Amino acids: CASSLTGDRRNQPQHF.